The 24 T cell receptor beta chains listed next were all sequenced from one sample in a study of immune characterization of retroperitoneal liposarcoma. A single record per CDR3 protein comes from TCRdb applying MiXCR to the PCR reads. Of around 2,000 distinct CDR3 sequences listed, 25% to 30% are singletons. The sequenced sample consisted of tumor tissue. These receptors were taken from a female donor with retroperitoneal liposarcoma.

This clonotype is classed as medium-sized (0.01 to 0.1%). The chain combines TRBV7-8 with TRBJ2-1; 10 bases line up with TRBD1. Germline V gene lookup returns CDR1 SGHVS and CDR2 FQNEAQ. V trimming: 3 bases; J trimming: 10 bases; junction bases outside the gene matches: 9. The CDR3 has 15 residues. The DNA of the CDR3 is TGTGCCAGCAGCTTCCGACAGGGGGCGAACTACGAGCAGTTCTTC. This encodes CASSFRQGANYEQFF.

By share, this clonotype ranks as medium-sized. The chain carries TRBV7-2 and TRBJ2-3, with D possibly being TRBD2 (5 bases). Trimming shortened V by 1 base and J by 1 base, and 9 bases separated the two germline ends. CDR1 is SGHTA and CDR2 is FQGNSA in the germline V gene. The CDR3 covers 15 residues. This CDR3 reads CASSLDGMGTDTQYF. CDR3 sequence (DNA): TGTGCCAGCAGCTTAGACGGGATGGGCACAGATACGCAGTATTTT.

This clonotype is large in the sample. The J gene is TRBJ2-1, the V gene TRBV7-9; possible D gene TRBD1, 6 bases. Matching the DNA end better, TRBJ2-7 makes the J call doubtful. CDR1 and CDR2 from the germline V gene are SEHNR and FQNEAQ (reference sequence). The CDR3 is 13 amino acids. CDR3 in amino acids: CASSETGAYEQYF. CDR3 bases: TGTGCCAGCAGCGAGACAGGAGCCTACGAGCAGTACTTC.

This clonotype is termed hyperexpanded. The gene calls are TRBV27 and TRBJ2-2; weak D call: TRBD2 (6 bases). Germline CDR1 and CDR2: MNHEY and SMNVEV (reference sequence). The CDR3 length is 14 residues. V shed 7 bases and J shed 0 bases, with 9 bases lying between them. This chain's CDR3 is CASKGTPNTGELFF. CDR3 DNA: TGTGCCAGCAAGGGGACTCCGAACACCGGGGAGCTGTTTTTT.

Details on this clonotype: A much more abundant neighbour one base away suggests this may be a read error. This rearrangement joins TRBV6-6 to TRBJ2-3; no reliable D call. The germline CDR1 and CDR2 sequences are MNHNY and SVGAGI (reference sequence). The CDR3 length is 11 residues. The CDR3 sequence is CASSSGETRYF. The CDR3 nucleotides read TGTGCCAGCAGTTCCGGAGAGACCCGGTACTTC.

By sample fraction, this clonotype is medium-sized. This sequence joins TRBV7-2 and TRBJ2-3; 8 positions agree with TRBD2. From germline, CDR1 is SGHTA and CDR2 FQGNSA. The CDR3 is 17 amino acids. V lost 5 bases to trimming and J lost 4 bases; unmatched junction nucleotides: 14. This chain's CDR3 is CASSLSVSGGRADTQYF. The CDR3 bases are TGTGCCAGCAGCCTTTCGGTATCGGGGGGGCGGGCAGATACGCAGTATTTT.

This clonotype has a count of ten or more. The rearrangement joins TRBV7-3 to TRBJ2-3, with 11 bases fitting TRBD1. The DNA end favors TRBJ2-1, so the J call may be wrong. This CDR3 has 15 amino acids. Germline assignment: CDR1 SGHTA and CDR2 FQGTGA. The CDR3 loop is CASSHGQGASYEQFF. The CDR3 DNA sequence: TGTGCCAGCAGCCACGGACAGGGGGCCTCCTACGAGCAGTTCTTC.

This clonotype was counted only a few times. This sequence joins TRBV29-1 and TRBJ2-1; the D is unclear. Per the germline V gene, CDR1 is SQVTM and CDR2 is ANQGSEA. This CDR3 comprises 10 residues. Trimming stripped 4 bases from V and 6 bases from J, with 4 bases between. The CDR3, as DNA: TGCAGCGTTGGGGTCAATGAGCAGTTCTTC. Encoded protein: CSVGVNEQFF.

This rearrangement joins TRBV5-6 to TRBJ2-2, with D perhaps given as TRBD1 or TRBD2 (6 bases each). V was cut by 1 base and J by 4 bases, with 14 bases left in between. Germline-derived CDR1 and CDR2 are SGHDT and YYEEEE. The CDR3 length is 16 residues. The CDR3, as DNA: TGTGCCAGCAGCTTGAGGGGGGTCGATTCCACCGGGGAGCTGTTTTTT. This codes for CASSLRGVDSTGELFF.

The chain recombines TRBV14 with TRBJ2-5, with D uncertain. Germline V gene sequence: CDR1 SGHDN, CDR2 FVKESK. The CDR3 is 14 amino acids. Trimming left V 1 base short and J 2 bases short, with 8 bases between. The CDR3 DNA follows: TGTGCCAGCAGCCAAGGGCTGAGACAAGAGACCCAGTACTTC. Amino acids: CASSQGLRQETQYF.

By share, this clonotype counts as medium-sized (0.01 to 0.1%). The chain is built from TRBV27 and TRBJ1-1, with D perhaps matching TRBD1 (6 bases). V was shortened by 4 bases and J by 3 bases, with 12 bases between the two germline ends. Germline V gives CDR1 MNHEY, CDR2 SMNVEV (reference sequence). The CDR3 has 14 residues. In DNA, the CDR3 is TGTGCCAGCAGTTCAGGCAGGGGTCACACTGAAGCTTTCTTT. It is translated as CASSSGRGHTEAFF.

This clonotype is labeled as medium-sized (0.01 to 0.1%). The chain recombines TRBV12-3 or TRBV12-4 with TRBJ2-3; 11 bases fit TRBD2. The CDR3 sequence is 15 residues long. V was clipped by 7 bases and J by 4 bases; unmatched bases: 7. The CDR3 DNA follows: TGTGCCAGCACCTTAGCGGGGGGGCTCGCAGATACGCAGTATTTT. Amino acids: CASTLAGGLADTQYF.

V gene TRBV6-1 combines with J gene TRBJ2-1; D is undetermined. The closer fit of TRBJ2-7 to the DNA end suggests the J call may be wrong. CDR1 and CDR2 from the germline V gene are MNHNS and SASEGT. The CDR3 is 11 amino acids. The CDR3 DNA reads TGTGCCAGCAGTGACCTGCGCGAGCAGTACTTC. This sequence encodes CASSDLREQYF.

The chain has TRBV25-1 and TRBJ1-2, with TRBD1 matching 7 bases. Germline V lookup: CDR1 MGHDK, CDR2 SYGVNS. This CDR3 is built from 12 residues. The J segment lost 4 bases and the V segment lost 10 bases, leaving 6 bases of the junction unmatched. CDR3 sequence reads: CAIQDRFYGYTF. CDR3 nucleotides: TGTGCCATCCAGGACAGGTTCTATGGCTACACCTTC.

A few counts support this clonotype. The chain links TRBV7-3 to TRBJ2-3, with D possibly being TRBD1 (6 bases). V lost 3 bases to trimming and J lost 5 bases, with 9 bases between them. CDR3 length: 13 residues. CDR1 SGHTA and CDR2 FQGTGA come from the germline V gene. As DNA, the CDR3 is TGTGCCAGCAGCTTCCAGGGACAAGATACGCAGTATTTT. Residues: CASSFQGQDTQYF.

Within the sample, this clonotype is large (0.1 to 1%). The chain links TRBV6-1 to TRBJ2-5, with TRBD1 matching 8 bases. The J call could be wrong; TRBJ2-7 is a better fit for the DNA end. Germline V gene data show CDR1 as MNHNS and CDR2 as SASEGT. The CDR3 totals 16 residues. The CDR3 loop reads CASSPRTGFSSYEQYF. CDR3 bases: TGTGCCAGCAGTCCCCGGACAGGGTTTAGCTCCTACGAGCAGTACTTC.

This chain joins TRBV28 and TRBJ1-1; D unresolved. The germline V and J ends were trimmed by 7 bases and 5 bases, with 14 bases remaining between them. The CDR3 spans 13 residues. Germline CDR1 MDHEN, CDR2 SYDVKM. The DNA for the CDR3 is TGTGCCAGCAACCGGAGGTTGGGGACTGAAGCTTTCTTT. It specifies CASNRRLGTEAFF.

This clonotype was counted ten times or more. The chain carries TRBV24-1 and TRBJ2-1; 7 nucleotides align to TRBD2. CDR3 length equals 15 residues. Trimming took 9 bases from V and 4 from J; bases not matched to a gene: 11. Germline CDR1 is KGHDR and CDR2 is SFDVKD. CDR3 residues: CATSEGTNTYNEQFF. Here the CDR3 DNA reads TGTGCCACCTCAGAGGGGACTAACACTTACAATGAGCAGTTCTTC.

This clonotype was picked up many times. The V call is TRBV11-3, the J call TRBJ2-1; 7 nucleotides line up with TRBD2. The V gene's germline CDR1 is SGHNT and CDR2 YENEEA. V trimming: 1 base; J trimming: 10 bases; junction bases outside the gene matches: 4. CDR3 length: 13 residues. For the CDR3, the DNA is TGTGCCAGCAGCTTAGGGACTAGTTCCGAGCAGTTCTTC. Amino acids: CASSLGTSSEQFF.

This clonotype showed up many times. CDR3 sequence (DNA): TGTGCCAGCAGCCCCCCGGTGTCAGTCAACACCGGGGAGCTGTTTTTT. This gives the protein CASSPPVSVNTGELFF. The chain couples TRBV6-1 to TRBJ2-2, with unresolved D. Trimming removed 6 bases at V and 2 bases at J, with 16 bases between. Per the germline V gene, CDR1 is MNHNS and CDR2 is SASEGT. This CDR3 is 16 amino acids long.

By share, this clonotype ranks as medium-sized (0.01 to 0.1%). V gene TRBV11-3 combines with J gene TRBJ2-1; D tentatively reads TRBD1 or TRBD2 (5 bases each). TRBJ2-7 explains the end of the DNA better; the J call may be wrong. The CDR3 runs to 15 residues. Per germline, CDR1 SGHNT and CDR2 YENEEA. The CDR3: CASSPLGVLSYEQYF. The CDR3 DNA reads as TGTGCCAGCAGCCCCCTGGGGGTATTGAGCTACGAGCAGTACTTC.

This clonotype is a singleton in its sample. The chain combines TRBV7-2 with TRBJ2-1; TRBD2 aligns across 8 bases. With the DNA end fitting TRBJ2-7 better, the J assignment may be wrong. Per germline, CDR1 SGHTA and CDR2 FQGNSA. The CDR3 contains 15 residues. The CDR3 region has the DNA TGTGCCAGCAGCCTTCGGACTAGCCAGGGCAATGAGCAGTACTTC. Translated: CASSLRTSQGNEQYF.

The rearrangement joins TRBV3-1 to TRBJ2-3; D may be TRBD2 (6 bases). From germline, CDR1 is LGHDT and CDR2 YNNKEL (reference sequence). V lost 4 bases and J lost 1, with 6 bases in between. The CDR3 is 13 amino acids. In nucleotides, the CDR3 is TGTGCCAGCAGCCGGGGGGGCACAGATACGCAGTATTTT. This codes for CASSRGGTDTQYF.

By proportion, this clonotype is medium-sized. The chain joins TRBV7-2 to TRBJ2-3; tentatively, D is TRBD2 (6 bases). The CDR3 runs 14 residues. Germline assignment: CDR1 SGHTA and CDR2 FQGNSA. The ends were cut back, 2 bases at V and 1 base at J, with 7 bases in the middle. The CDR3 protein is CASSLSGGTDTQYF. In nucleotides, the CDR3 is TGTGCCAGCAGCTTATCGGGGGGCACAGATACGCAGTATTTT.